This T cell receptor beta chain is drawn from a study of identical twins (dated by TCRdb to about 2016). Some background on the complete study: To test whether fetal clonotypes persist, the study used deep sequencing on TCR alpha and beta repertoires from monozygotic twins, unrelated adults of various ages, and cord blood. To rule out contamination, replicate twin experiments were performed at different times with different library preparation protocols.

Findings and caveats that apply to the study as a whole: Zero-insertion analyses could be partly confounded by invariant T cells such as MAIT and iNKT, though diverse VJ usage argued against such confounding for most clonotypes. Because the same donors could not be followed over many years, conclusions were based on cross-sectional statistical analysis. Abundant cord blood beta clonotypes carried fewer insertions; young adult naive repertoires showed a weaker similar trend, while memory repertoires showed none. Compared with coincidental sharing between unrelated individuals, out-of-frame TCR alpha sequences shared between twins showed an excess of sequences with low generation probability. A weaker excess of twin sharing was found in beta out-of-frame sequences because the signal-to-noise ratio was lowered by fewer shared sequences. Recombination models systematically underestimated out-of-frame TCR alpha sharing in monozygotic twins but agreed with sharing between unrelated individuals.

All donors were healthy Caucasians. Three pairs of female monozygotic twins, all aged roughly 18 to 29 years, were included in the twin cohort. CD4+ and CD8+ T cell populations were isolated with positive isolation kits from Invitrogen. Library construction relied on 5' RACE. The instrument was an Illumina HiSeq 2000. A universal primer binding site was introduced by template switching, and a unique molecular identifier was present in the final cDNA, enabling accurate counting of TCR cDNA molecules. First-strand cDNA for TCR alpha and beta chains was synthesized from specific primers in the conserved constant-segment region. To control for contamination, every cDNA library carried two barcodes: a SMART-Mk sample barcode plus Illumina barcodes. TruSeq adapter sequences and Illumina sample barcodes were added in two successive PCR steps. The TCR alpha and beta cDNA libraries were sequenced on the Illumina HiSeq platform using custom primers. Concerning the study's data processing: Raw reads were processed with MiGEC to extract unique molecular identifiers, and MiXCR was used to determine CDR3 positions. For each individual, recombination models were inferred using an EM algorithm with the repgenHMM and IGoR tools. The tcR package in R was used for shared clonotype analysis, with sharing normalized by the product of cloneset sizes. To study raw recombination free of thymic and clonal selection effects, out-of-frame nonproductive sequences were analyzed. TCRdb redid the processing of the public reads, applying fastp at Q25 and MiXCR, and retained in-frame beta chains. Rows merge per CDR3 protein into single entries with the most common DNA and genes. TCRdb, not the original authors, processed these V and J calls. Recorded for this sample are hundreds of thousands of distinct CDR3 sequences; approximately 24% of them occurred a single time. The ten largest make up about 2.7% of the sample.

In the germline V gene, CDR1 corresponds to LGHNA and CDR2 to YSLEER. After removal of 5 bases from V and 8 bases from J, the junction retains 12 bases not matched to a gene. Including the terminal cysteine and phenylalanine, the CDR3 comprises 16 residues. The entry retains the CDR3 DNA only, 48 bases that are in frame from base 1. About this clonotype itself: There is no known antigen for this receptor. Base qualities were left out, and no much larger clone turns up one base away.

The data also belong to a second study, concerning T cells expressing NK-cell markers. As described in the second report: Three sorted T-cell subsets (CD3+CD56+NKG2C+, CD3+CD56+NKG2C- and CD3+CD56-NKG2C+) from under ten donors had their TCR beta-chain repertoires profiled. Seven of the eight sequenced donors were HCMV-seropositive and one was HCMV-seronegative. To restrict sorting to alphabetaTCR-expressing T cells, an anti-gammadeltaTCR antibody was added in several experiments. In six donors, the dominant CD3+CD56+NKG2C+ clonotypes were found to rank among the top 10 CD8+ clonotypes and to make up about 1.0-7.5% of CD8+ T cells. Those dominant clonotypes were again the most abundant among CD3+CD56-NKG2C+ cells in a few donors, at about 25-65%. It remained unclear whether the expanded NKG2C-expressing T cell clones were specific for HCMV antigens. All eight donors whose samples were sequenced were randomly selected healthy volunteers, three of them men and five women. HCMV serostatus was determined by detecting HCMV-specific IgG in serum with a commercial ELISA kit. MIGEC was used to demultiplex reads and group the reads by UMI, and MiTCR was used to assemble and quantify clonotypes. Only TCR cDNA sequences supported by at least two reads were kept to exclude erroneous sequences. The tcR package was used for downstream repertoire analysis, with clonotypes matched between fractions based on CDR3 nucleotide sequence plus V segment. VDJmatch was used to annotate antigen specificity against VDJdb, with one amino acid substitution in CDR3 allowed.

The chain links TRBV4-3 with TRBJ1-6; the junction holds 7 bases that match TRBD1. The sequencing sample was made of CD4+ T cells sorted from blood. The source is a woman aged 18-29 years in good health. The DNA sequence is as follows: TGCGCCAGCAGCTACGTTTATACAGGGGAAGATTCACCCCTCCACTTT. This translates into CASSYVYTGEDSPLHF.